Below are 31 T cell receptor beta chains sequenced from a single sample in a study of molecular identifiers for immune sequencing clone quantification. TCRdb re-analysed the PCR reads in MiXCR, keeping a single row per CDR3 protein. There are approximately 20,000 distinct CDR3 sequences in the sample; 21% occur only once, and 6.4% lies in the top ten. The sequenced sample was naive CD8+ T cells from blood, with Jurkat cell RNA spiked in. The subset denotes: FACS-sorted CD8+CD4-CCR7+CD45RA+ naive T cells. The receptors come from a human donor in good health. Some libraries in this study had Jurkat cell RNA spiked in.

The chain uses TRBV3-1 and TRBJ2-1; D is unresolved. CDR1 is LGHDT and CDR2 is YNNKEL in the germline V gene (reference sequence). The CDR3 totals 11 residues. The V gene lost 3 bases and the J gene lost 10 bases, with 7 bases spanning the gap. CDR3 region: CASSQGLEQFF. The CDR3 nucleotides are TGTGCCAGCAGCCAGGGTCTAGAGCAGTTCTTC.

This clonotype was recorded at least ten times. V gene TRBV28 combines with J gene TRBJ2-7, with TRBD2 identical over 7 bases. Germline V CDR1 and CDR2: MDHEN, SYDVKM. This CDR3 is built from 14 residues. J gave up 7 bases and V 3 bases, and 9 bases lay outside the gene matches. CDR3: CASSFLGGLEEQYF. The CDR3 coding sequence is TGTGCCAGCAGTTTTCTGGGGGGGTTGGAGGAGCAGTACTTC.

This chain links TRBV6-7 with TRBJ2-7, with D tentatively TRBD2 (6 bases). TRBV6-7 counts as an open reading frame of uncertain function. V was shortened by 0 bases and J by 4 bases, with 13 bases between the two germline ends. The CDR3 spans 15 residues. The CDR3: CASSYSGRDRYEQYF. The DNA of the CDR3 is TGTGCCAGCAGTTACTCGGGGCGGGACCGTTACGAGCAGTACTTC.

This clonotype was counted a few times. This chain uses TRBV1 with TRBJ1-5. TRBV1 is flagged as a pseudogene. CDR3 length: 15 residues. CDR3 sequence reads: CTSSPTRDSNQPQHF. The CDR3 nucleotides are TGCACCAGCAGCCCAACACGGGATAGCAATCAGCCCCAGCATTTT.

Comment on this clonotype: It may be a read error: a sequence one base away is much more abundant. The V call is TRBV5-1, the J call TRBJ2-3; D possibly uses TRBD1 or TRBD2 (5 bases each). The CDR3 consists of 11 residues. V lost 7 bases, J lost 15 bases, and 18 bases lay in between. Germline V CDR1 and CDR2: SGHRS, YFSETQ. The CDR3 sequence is CASGGGLRVYF. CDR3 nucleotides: TGCGCCAGCGGAGGCGGACTCAGGGTTTATTTT.

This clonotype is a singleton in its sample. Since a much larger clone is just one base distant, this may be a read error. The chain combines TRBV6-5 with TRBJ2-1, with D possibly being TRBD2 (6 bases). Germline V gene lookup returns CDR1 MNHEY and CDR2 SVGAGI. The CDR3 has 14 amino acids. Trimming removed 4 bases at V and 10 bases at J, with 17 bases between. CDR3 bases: TGTGCCAGCAGTTCCCCGGGACTCGATCTGGAGCAGTTCTTC. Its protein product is CASSSPGLDLEQFF.

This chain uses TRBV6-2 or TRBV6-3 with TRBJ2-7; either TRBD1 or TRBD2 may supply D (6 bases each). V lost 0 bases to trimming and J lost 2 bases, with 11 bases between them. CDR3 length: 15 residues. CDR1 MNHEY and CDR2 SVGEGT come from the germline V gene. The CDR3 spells CASSYSGGLTYEQYF. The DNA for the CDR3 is TGTGCCAGCAGTTACTCAGGGGGGCTCACCTACGAGCAGTACTTC.

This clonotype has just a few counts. In DNA form, the CDR3 reads TGTGCCAGCGGCGCAGATCGAATCTACGAGCAGTACTTC. Encoded protein: CASGADRIYEQYF. The V and J genes are TRBV6-6 and TRBJ2-7, with no clear D. The CDR3 runs 13 residues. Germline V gives CDR1 MNHNY, CDR2 SVGAGI (reference sequence). V gave up 8 bases and J gave up 3 bases, with 14 bases separating them.

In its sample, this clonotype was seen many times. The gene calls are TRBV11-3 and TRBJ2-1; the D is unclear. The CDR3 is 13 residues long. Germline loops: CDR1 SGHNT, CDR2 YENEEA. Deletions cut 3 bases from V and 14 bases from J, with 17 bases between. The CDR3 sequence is CASSFSPTGDEFF. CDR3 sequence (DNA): TGTGCCAGCAGCTTCTCCCCGACTGGGGATGAGTTCTTC.

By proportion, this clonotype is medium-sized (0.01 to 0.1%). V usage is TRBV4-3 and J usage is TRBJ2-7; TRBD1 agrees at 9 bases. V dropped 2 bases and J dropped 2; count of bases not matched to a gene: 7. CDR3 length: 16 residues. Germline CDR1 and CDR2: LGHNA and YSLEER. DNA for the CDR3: TGCGCCAGCAGCCAAACTCCAGGACAGGGGACCTACGAGCAGTACTTC. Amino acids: CASSQTPGQGTYEQYF.

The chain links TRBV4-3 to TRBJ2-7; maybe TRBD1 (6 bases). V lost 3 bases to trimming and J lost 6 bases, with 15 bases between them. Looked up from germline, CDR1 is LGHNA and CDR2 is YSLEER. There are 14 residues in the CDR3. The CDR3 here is CASSQNDRPCEQYF. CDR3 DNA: TGCGCCAGCAGCCAGAACGACAGGCCTTGCGAGCAGTACTTC.

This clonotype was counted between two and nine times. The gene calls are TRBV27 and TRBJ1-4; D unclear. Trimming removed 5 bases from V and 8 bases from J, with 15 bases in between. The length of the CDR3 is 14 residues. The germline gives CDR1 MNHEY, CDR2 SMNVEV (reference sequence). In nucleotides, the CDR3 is TGTGCCAGCAGTGCTTGGGTCCGCGGGGAAAAACTGTTTTTT. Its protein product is CASSAWVRGEKLFF.

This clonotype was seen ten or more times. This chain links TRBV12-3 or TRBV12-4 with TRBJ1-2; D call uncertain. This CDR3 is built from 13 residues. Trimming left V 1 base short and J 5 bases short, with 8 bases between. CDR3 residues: CASSLDPLYGYTF. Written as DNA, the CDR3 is TGTGCCAGCAGTTTAGATCCGCTTTATGGCTACACCTTC.

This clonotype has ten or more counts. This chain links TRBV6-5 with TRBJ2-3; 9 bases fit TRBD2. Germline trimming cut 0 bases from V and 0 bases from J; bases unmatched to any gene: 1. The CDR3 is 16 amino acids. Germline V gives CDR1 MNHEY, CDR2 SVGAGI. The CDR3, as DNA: TGTGCCAGCAGTTACTCGGCGGGAGGGAGCACAGATACGCAGTATTTT. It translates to CASSYSAGGSTDTQYF.

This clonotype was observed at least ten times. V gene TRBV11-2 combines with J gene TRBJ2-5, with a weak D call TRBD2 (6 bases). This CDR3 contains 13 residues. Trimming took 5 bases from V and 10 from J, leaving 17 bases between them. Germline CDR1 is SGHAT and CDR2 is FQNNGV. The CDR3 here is CASSPAPGEDQYF. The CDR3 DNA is TGTGCCAGCAGCCCTGCCCCGGGGGAGGACCAGTACTTC.

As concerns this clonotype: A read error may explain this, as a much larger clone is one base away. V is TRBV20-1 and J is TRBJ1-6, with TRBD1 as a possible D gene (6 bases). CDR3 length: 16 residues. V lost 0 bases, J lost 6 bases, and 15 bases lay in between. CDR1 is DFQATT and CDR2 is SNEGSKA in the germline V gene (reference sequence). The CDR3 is CSARDTWARGNSPLHF. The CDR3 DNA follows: TGCAGTGCTAGAGATACTTGGGCCAGGGGTAATTCACCCCTCCACTTT.

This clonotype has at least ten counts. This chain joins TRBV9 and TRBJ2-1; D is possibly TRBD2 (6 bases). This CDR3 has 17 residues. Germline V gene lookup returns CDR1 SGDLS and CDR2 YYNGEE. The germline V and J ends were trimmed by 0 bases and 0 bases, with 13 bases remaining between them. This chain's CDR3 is CASSVALRRDSYNEQFF. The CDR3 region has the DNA TGTGCCAGCAGCGTAGCTCTCAGGCGGGACTCCTACAATGAGCAGTTCTTC.

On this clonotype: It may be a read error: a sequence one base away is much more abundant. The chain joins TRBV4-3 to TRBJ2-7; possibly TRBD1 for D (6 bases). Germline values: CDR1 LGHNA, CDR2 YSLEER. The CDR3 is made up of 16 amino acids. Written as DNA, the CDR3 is TGCACCAGCAGCCCGAAATATCCAGGGGCATCCTACGAGCAGTACTTC. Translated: CTSSPKYPGASYEQYF.

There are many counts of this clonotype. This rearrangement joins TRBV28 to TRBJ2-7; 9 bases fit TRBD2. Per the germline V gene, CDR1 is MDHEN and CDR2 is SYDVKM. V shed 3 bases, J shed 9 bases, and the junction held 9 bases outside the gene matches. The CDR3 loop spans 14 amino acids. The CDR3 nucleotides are TGTGCCAGCAGTTTCGATTCTAGCGGGACACTGCAGTACTTC. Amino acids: CASSFDSSGTLQYF.

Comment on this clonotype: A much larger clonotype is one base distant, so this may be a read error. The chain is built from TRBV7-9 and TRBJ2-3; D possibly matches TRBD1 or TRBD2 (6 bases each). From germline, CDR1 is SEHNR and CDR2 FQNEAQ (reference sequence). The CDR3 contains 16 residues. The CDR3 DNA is TGTGCCAACAGCTTAGGAACCGGGGGCGGCGCAGATACGCAGTATTTT. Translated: CANSLGTGGGADTQYF.

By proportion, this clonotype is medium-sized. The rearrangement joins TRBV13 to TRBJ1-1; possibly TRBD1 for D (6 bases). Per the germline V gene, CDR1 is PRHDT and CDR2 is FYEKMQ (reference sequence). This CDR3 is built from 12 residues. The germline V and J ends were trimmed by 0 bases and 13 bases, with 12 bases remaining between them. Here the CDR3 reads CASSLGRGLVFF. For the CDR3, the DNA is TGTGCCAGCAGCTTAGGCAGGGGCTTGGTTTTCTTT.

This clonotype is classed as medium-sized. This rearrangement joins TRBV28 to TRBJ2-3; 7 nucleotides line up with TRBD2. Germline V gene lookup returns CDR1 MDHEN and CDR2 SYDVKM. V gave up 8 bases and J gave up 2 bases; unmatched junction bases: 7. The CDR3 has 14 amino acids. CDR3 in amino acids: CASRLADYTDTQYF. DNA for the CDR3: TGTGCCAGCCGTCTAGCGGATTACACAGATACGCAGTATTTT.

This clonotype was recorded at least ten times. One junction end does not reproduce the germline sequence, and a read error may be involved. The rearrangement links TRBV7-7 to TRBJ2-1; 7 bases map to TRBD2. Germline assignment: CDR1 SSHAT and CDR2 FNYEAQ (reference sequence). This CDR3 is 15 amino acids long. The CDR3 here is CASSLGPGGYNEQFF. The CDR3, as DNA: TGTGCTAGCAGCTTGGGGCCGGGGGGATACAATGAGCAGTTCTTC.

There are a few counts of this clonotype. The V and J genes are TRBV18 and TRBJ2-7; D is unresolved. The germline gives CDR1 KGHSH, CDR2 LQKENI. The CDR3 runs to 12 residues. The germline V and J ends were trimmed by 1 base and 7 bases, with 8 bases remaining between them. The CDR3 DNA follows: TGTGCCAGCTCACCACTGTACCCTGAGCAGTACTTC. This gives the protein CASSPLYPEQYF. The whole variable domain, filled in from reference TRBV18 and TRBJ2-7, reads NAGVMQNPRHLVRRRGQEARLRCSPMKGHSHVYWYRQLPEEGLKFMVYLQKENIIDESGMPKERFSAEFPKEGPSILRIQQVVRGDSAAYFCASSPLYPEQYFGPGTRLTVT.

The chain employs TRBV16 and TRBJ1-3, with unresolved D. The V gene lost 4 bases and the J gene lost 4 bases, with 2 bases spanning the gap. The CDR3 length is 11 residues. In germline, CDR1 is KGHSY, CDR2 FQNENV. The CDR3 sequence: CASSPGNTIYF. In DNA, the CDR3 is TGTGCCAGCAGCCCGGGAAACACCATATATTTT.

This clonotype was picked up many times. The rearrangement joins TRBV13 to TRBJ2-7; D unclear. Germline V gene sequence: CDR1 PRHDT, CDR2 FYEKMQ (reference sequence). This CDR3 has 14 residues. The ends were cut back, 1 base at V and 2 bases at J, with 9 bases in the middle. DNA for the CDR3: TGTGCCAGCAGCTTAGAACATGAGACCTACGAGCAGTACTTC. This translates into CASSLEHETYEQYF.

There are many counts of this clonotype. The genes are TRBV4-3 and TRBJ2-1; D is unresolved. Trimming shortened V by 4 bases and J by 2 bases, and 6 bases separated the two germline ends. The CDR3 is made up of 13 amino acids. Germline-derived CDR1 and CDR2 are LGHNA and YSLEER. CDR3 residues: CASSPAAYNEQFF. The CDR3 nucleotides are TGCGCCAGCAGCCCCGCGGCCTACAATGAGCAGTTCTTC.

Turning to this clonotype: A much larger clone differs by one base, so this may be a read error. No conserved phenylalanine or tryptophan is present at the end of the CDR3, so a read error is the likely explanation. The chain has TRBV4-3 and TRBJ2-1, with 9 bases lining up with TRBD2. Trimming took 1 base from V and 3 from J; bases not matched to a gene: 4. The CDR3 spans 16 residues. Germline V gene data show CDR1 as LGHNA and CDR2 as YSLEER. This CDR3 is CASSQALAGLYNEQFS. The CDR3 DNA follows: TGCGCCAGCAGCCAAGCACTAGCGGGCCTCTACAATGAGCAGTTCTCC.

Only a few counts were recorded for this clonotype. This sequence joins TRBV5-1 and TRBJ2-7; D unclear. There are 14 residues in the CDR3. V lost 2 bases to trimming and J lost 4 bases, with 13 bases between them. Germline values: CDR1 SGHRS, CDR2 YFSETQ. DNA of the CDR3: TGCGCCAGCAGCTTAGCCGGGTCTGAGTACGAGCAGTACTTC. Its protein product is CASSLAGSEYEQYF. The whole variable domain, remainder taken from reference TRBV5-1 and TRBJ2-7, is KAGVTQTPRYLIKTRGQQVTLSCSPISGHRSVSWYQQTPGQGLQFLFEYFSETQRNKGNFPGRFSGRQFSNSRSEMNVSTLELGDSALYLCASSLAGSEYEQYFGPGTRLTVT.

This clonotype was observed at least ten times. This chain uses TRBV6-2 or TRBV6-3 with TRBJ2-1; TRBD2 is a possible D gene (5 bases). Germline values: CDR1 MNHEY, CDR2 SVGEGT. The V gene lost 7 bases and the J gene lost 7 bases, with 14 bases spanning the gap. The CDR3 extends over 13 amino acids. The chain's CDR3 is CASTGRSGNEQFF. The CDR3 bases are TGTGCCAGCACGGGGAGAAGTGGGAATGAGCAGTTCTTC.

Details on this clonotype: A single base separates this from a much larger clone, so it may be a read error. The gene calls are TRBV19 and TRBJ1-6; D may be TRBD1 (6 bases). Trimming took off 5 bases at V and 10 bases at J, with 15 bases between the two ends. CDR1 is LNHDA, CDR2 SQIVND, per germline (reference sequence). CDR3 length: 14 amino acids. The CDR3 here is CASSPGTWGSPLHF. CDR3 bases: TGTGCCAGTAGTCCCGGGACATGGGGCTCACCCCTCCACTTT.